This T cell receptor beta chain emerged from a study of T cell repertoires in cytomegalovirus infection. Study context: Through public TCR beta signatures, both CMV infection and matching HLA type were indicated. Whole-study findings and limits: The response measured ex vivo was dominated by TCR beta clonotypes (HLA-C-restricted and CMV-specific). Cumulative frequency of public TCR beta families picked out carriers of CMV plus the relevant HLA.

This clonotype was seen at least ten times. Its cognate antigen is unknown. TCRdb passed the reads through MiXCR, listing each CDR3 protein once. In the table there are 250,000 to 300,000 distinct CDR3 sequences, roughly 9% of which are singletons. Germline V gives CDR1 SGHTA, CDR2 FQGNSA. The junction had 10 bases not matched to a gene; V was cut back by 4 bases and J by 1 base. This CDR3 has 18 residues. The sequence was obtained from a human donor in good health (CMV status not recorded). Some clones in this sample may be carry-over from other donors' samples. The sequenced sample was PBMCs. The V and J genes are TRBV7-2 and TRBJ2-6, with 7 bases fitting TRBD2. Written as DNA, the CDR3 is TGTGCCAGCAGCTCGACAGCCAAGCGGGGTTCTGGGGCCAACGTCCTGACTTTC. It codes for CASSSTAKRGSGANVLTF.